A selection of T cell receptor beta chains follows, all from one sample in a study of T-cell memory formation after mild COVID-19. MiXCR was run by TCRdb on the 5' RACE reads, yielding one entry per CDR3 protein. The sample shows approximately 400,000 distinct CDR3 sequences, roughly 26% of them seen only once. Sequencing used PBMCs or a T cell subset sorted from them (not recorded which). These receptors came from an adult woman who had mild COVID-19 (a few samples of this study predate the infection). Cell type and time point are not known. Each CDR3 is given with its conserved first and last residue.

v_gene: TRBV6-4; j_gene: TRBJ1-2; CDR3aa: CASSDSGGYGVYGYTF
v_gene: TRBV27; j_gene: TRBJ1-1; CDR3aa: CASSPEGTGVGDTEAFF
v_gene: TRBV20-1; j_gene: TRBJ2-1; CDR3aa: CSANPGPINEQFF
v_gene: TRBV4-1; j_gene: TRBJ1-2; CDR3aa: CASSHWDRARGYTF
v_gene: TRBV28; j_gene: TRBJ2-7; CDR3aa: CASNTGGRDEQYF
v_gene: TRBV4-2; j_gene: TRBJ2-5; CDR3aa: CASSQETEQETQYF
v_gene: TRBV29-1; j_gene: TRBJ1-1; CDR3aa: CSVLQGLGTEAFF
v_gene: TRBV12-3/TRBV12-4; j_gene: TRBJ1-6; CDR3aa: CASRPREGLNSPLHF
v_gene: TRBV24-1; j_gene: TRBJ2-1; CDR3aa: CATSAPGMNEQFF
v_gene: TRBV19; j_gene: TRBJ2-3; CDR3aa: CASSSKQPGGDTQYF
v_gene: TRBV11-2; j_gene: TRBJ1-3; CDR3aa: CASSLVIPQGPGAGNTIYF
v_gene: TRBV20-1; j_gene: TRBJ1-2; CDR3aa: CSASGGQGYYGYTF
v_gene: TRBV7-6; j_gene: TRBJ2-1; CDR3aa: CASSLIPGTGYNEQFF
v_gene: TRBV7-9; j_gene: TRBJ2-5; CDR3aa: CASSLLGQAQYF
v_gene: TRBV7-2; j_gene: TRBJ2-1; CDR3aa: CASSLAVILAGDEQFF
v_gene: TRBV5-1; j_gene: TRBJ2-2; CDR3aa: CASSLVGGQNTGELFF
v_gene: TRBV3-1; j_gene: TRBJ2-2; CDR3aa: CASSHEGNLWSGELFF
v_gene: TRBV7-9; j_gene: TRBJ2-1; CDR3aa: CASSAGRGRGDNEQFF
v_gene: TRBV7-8; j_gene: TRBJ1-2; CDR3aa: CASLNRGRDGYTF
v_gene: TRBV4-1; j_gene: TRBJ2-5; CDR3aa: CASSQQELPEETQYF
v_gene: TRBV20-1; j_gene: TRBJ1-1; CDR3aa: CSARPALEAFF
v_gene: TRBV2; j_gene: TRBJ1-2; CDR3aa: CASSDGGRQGARYGYTF
v_gene: TRBV13; j_gene: TRBJ2-3; CDR3aa: CASSPYRGLVDGQYF
v_gene: TRBV20-1; j_gene: TRBJ2-3; CDR3aa: CSARDQQDLLDTQYF
v_gene: TRBV6-2/TRBV6-3; j_gene: TRBJ2-1; CDR3aa: CASSYREGRWNEQFF
v_gene: TRBV20-1; j_gene: TRBJ1-2; CDR3aa: CSARPDRSYGYTF
v_gene: TRBV27; j_gene: TRBJ2-7; CDR3aa: CASSLSVPAFYEQYF
v_gene: TRBV6-2/TRBV6-3; j_gene: TRBJ2-2; CDR3aa: CASSYSAYTGELFF
v_gene: TRBV11-2; j_gene: TRBJ2-1; CDR3aa: CASSLTGTGRFF